This T cell receptor (beta chain) came from a study of cytomegalovirus exposure and HLA in healthy donors. Per the germline V gene, CDR1 is GTSNPN and CDR2 is SVGIG (reference sequence). With V trimmed by 1 base and J by 8 bases, 6 bases remained unmatched. The CDR3 totals 14 residues. The PCR had 60 Vbeta and 13 Jbeta primers. Using immunoSEQ multiplex PCR, the repertoire was profiled, and TCRdb retains in-frame clones only, with some absent. The sample contains approximately 130,000 clones, roughly four fifths of which appear only once. The chain has TRBV30 and TRBJ1-4, with 8 bases fitting TRBD1. Sequencing was performed on PBMCs. The clonotype was recovered from a man aged 35-49 years in good health and CMV-seronegative. CDR3 DNA sequence: TGTGCCTGGAGTGCAGGGGGCGCGGGAGAAAAACTGTTTTTT. Translated, it gives CAWSAGGAGEKLFF. Combining the CDR3 with reference TRBV30 and TRBJ1-4 gives the whole variable domain SQTIHQWPATLVQPVGSPLSLECTVEGTSNPNLYWYRQAAGRGLQLLFYSVGIGQISSEVPQNLSASRPQDRQFILSSKKLLLSDSGFYLCAWSAGGAGEKLFFGSGTQLSVL.